These T cell receptor beta chains were read from a single sample in a study of T cells in tumors after PD-1 blockade. The method was immunoSEQ multiplex PCR; TCRdb's version includes in-frame clones alone and lacks a portion of them. The sample carries about 34,000 clones, roughly two thirds recorded once. Sequences were derived from PBMCs, sampled after anti-PD-1 treatment. The source is a human donor with basal cell carcinoma. The CDR3 runs from the conserved cysteine through the conserved F or W. D genes are given only for firm matches. Clone size is stated in some rows and not others, as once, few, many or a class when expanded.

v_call	clone_size	j_call	d_call	cdr3_nt	cdr3_aa
TRBV9	.	TRBJ1-2	TRBD1	TGTGCCAGCAGAAGCCGGGACAGGGTCTTCTACACCTTC	CASRSRDRVFYTF
TRBV29-1	few	TRBJ1-3	.	TGCAGCGCCCGACACTCTGGAAACACCATATATTTT	CSARHSGNTIYF
TRBV19	.	TRBJ2-2	.	TGTGCCAGTAGTATAGCAGGAACCGGGGAGCTGTTTTTT	CASSIAGTGELFF
TRBV9	.	TRBJ1-2	.	TGTGCCAGCAGCCCGCAAGGGACGGGAGGAGATGGCTACACCTTC	CASSPQGTGGDGYTF
TRBV29-1	.	TRBJ2-1	.	TGCAGCGTTGGAGGTGGCAGGGGTTCGGACAATGAGCAGTTCTTC	CSVGGGRGSDNEQFF
TRBV7-9	.	TRBJ2-2	.	TGTGCCAGCAGCTTCGGGACGTCGGGCGGGGAGCTGTTTTTT	CASSFGTSGGELFF
TRBV9	many	TRBJ1-1	TRBD1	TGTGCCAGCAGCTCCCCCCTAGGACAGGGGGGGACTGAAGCTTTCTTT	CASSSPLGQGGTEAFF
TRBV6-2/TRBV6-3	once	TRBJ1-4	.	TGTGCCAGCAGTTACTCGGACAGCCCGAATGAAAAACTGTTTTTT	CASSYSDSPNEKLFF
TRBV19	.	TRBJ1-2	.	TGTGCCAGTAGTACCCGCACGCGGAGGGACTATGGCTACACCTTC	CASSTRTRRDYGYTF
TRBV7-8	.	TRBJ1-1	.	TGTGCCAGCAGCTTAGGGGGAAGCACTGAAGCTTTCTTT	CASSLGGSTEAFF
TRBV4-2	.	TRBJ2-5	TRBD2	TGTGCCAGCAGCCAAGATATGCTAGCGGTTAAAGAGACCCAGTACTTC	CASSQDMLAVKETQYF
TRBV7-2	.	TRBJ1-1	.	TGTGCCAGCAGCTTCGCTGAGGACACTGAAGCTTTCTTT	CASSFAEDTEAFF
TRBV3-1/TRBV3-2	.	TRBJ2-7	TRBD2	TGTGCCAGCAGCCAAGATCGACGGGCTAGCGGGACCTACGAGCAGTACTTC	CASSQDRRASGTYEQYF
TRBV23-1	.	TRBJ1-3	.	TGCGCCAGCAGTCAATTTGGGGGTGAGAACACCATATATTTT	CASSQFGGENTIYF
TRBV7-8	.	TRBJ1-1	.	TGTGCCAGCAGCGCGGACGCCACTGAAGCTTTCTTT	CASSADATEAFF
TRBV11-3	many	TRBJ1-1	TRBD1	TGTGCCAGCAGCTTAATGCAGGGGGACACTGAAGCTTTCTTT	CASSLMQGDTEAFF
TRBV5-5	.	TRBJ2-7	TRBD1	TGTGCCAGCAGCTTGGGTCAGGGGGCCTACGAGCAGTACTTC	CASSLGQGAYEQYF
TRBV5-1	once	TRBJ1-6	.	TGCGCCAGCAGCTCAGGGACCGATTATAATTCACCCCTCCACTTT	CASSSGTDYNSPLHF
TRBV28	.	TRBJ2-6	.	TGTGCCAGCAGTTTTGGGGGGCCTGGGGCCAACGTCCTGACTTTC	CASSFGGPGANVLTF
TRBV10-3	.	TRBJ2-7	TRBD2	TGTGCCATCAGTGAAGGGACTAGCGGTCCCTACGAGCAGTACTTC	CAISEGTSGPYEQYF
TRBV7-6	.	TRBJ2-1	TRBD1	TGTGCCAGCAGCCCCGGCGGGACAGGGCGTTACAATGAGCAGTTCTTC	CASSPGGTGRYNEQFF
TRBV7-2	.	TRBJ2-7	.	TGTGCCAGCAGCTTAGCTCGCAACTACGAGCAGTACTTC	CASSLARNYEQYF
TRBV7-2	.	TRBJ2-3	.	TGTGCCAGCGGCTTAGGGGGACTATCCACAGATACGCAGTATTTT	CASGLGGLSTDTQYF
TRBV7-2	.	TRBJ1-6	TRBD1	TGTGCCAGCAGCGCCTCCGGGACAGGGGTAATTACCCTCCACTTT	CASSASGTGVITLHF
TRBV19	.	TRBJ2-7	TRBD1	TGTGCCAGTAGCCGGGACAGGGGACCCTACTCCTACGAGCAGTACTTC	CASSRDRGPYSYEQYF
TRBV30	.	TRBJ2-5	.	TGTGCCTGGAGTGTACGCGGAGTTGGGGTCCAGTACTTC	CAWSVRGVGVQYF
TRBV7-3	.	TRBJ2-3	TRBD2	TGTGCCAGCAGCCCCGGGAGGCCGGGCACAGATACGCAGTATTTT	CASSPGRPGTDTQYF
TRBV5-6	many	TRBJ1-2	TRBD1	TGTGCCAGCAGAGCCGGGACAGGGGGCGGCTACACCTTC	CASRAGTGGGYTF
TRBV19	.	TRBJ1-4	.	TGTGCCAGTGGGGCGTACACTAATGAAAAACTGTTTTTT	CASGAYTNEKLFF
TRBV4-1	few	TRBJ1-2	.	TGCGCCAGCAGCCAAGATTATCCGGATACAGCCTATGGCTACACCTTC	CASSQDYPDTAYGYTF
TRBV6-1	.	TRBJ1-3	.	TGTGCCAGCAGTGAGAAGCACTCTGGAAACACCATATATTTT	CASSEKHSGNTIYF
TRBV12-3/TRBV12-4	.	TRBJ1-1	.	TGTGCCAGCAGTTTAACTCGGGACACTGAAGCTTTCTTT	CASSLTRDTEAFF
TRBV4-1	.	TRBJ2-3	.	TGCGCCAGCAGCCCCTCGCAGGGGGGGGGCACAGATACGCAGTATTTT	CASSPSQGGGTDTQYF
TRBV5-4	.	TRBJ2-5	.	TGTGCCAGCAGCTTGGACCCAGCCCAGCGGTTACAAGAGACCCAGTACTTC	CASSLDPAQRLQETQYF
TRBV9	.	TRBJ2-3	.	TGTGCCAGCAGCGTAGTCGGCGGGGGCCTGAGCACAGATACGCAGTATTTT	CASSVVGGGLSTDTQYF
TRBV6-1	few	TRBJ1-3	.	TGTGCCAGCAGTGAAGTGTGGGGGTCGGGAAACACCATATATTTT	CASSEVWGSGNTIYF
TRBV2	.	TRBJ2-7	TRBD2	TGTGCCAGCAGTGGGACTAGCGGGACGTACGAGCAGTACTTC	CASSGTSGTYEQYF
TRBV5-1	.	TRBJ2-1	TRBD2	TGCGCCAGCAGCCAAGGGACTAGCGGGGGCCCGGCGGTTGAGCAGTTCTTC	CASSQGTSGGPAVEQFF
TRBV10-3	.	TRBJ2-2	.	TGTGCCATCAGTTCCACGGACACGACGAACACCGGGGAGCTGTTTTTT	CAISSTDTTNTGELFF
TRBV5-4	.	TRBJ1-5	.	TGTGCCAGCAGCTTGGACGGTCAGCCCCAGCATTTT	CASSLDGQPQHF
TRBV12-5	.	TRBJ2-3	.	TGTGCTAGTGGTTTGGGGGTAGCGGCCACAGATACGCAGTATTTT	CASGLGVAATDTQYF
TRBV11-3	.	TRBJ2-1	TRBD2	TGTGCCAGCAGACGGCGGGAGGTTCAGTTCTTC	CASRRREVQFF
TRBV29-1	.	TRBJ1-4	.	TGCAGCGTTGAAGATCCCTTGGGTCGCGAAAAACTGTTTTTT	CSVEDPLGREKLFF
TRBV15	.	TRBJ2-3	.	TGTGCCACCAGCAGAGGCAGGGAAACAGATACGCAGTATTTT	CATSRGRETDTQYF
TRBV7-3	.	TRBJ2-3	.	TGTGCCAGCAGCTGGCGGGGCGCAGATACGCAGTATTTT	CASSWRGADTQYF
TRBV18	.	TRBJ2-7	.	TGTGCCAGCTCACCTAGCGGCGACCCCGCCGGGGAGCAGTACTTC	CASSPSGDPAGEQYF
TRBV27	.	TRBJ1-2	.	TGTGCCAGCAGTTTATCCCTCAGGCAGGGGATCTATGCTGGCTACACCTTC	CASSLSLRQGIYAGYTF
TRBV2	.	TRBJ1-4	.	TGTGCCAGCAGTGAACGCGCAGGGATTTACGAAAAACTGTTTTTT	CASSERAGIYEKLFF
TRBV6-2/TRBV6-3	.	TRBJ2-1	.	TGTGCCAGCAGTTACAGTTACGGGATCAATGAGCAGTTCTTC	CASSYSYGINEQFF
TRBV2	.	TRBJ2-1	TRBD2	TGTGCCAGCCGACTAGCGGGGGGGCTCCACAATGAGCAGTTCTTC	CASRLAGGLHNEQFF
TRBV4-3	.	TRBJ1-1	.	TGCGCCAGCAGCCAAGACTGGGGAGGCACTGAAGCTTTCTTT	CASSQDWGGTEAFF
TRBV5-4	.	TRBJ2-2	TRBD2	TGTGCCAGCAGCTTTACTAGCGGGAGTACCGGGGAGCTGTTTTTT	CASSFTSGSTGELFF
TRBV4-3	.	TRBJ1-4	.	TGCGCCAGCAGCCAAGATGGCGGTACTGGGTCAGAGGTGTTTTTT	CASSQDGGTGSEVFF